The 21 T cell receptor beta chains below come from one sample, sequenced in a study of T cell clones after liver transplantation. The data were produced by immunoSEQ multiplex PCR, yet TCRdb's version contains in-frame clones alone and is incomplete. The repertoire holds around 15,000 clones, with around 90% as singletons. The sequencing here drew on CD8+ T cells from blood, taken before liver transplant. The receptors originated from a human donor who received a liver transplant.

This chain connects TRBV7-9 to TRBJ1-5; D ambiguous. Trimming took 5 bases from V and 1 from J, leaving 6 bases between them. The CDR3 totals 13 residues. The germline gives CDR1 SEHNR, CDR2 FQNEAQ (reference sequence). CDR3 nucleotides: TGTGCCAGCAGCCACGGGAGCAATCAGCCCCAGCATTTT. Translating it yields CASSHGSNQPQHF.

This chain connects TRBV6-5 to TRBJ1-2, with TRBD1 matching 7 bases. CDR3 size: 14 residues. The ends lost 2 bases at V and 3 bases at J; junction bases unmatched: 3. CDR1 is MNHEY and CDR2 is SVGAGI in the germline V gene. DNA for the CDR3: TGTGCCAGCAGTTACGCCGGGACAGACTATGGCTACACCTTC. Amino acids: CASSYAGTDYGYTF.

The rearrangement links TRBV29-1 to TRBJ2-2, with 7 nucleotides matching TRBD2. J was trimmed by 3 bases and V by 4 bases; bases with no gene match: 11. The germline V gene has CDR1 SQVTM and CDR2 ANQGSEA. The CDR3 loop spans 16 amino acids. CDR3 loop: CSVVGSASGYTGELFF. Here the CDR3 DNA reads TGCAGCGTTGTAGGTTCGGCTAGCGGCTACACCGGGGAGCTGTTTTTT.

This chain's CDR3 is CASSLPGLGNGYTF. DNA of the CDR3: TGTGCCAGCAGCTTACCGGGACTCGGGAATGGCTACACCTTC. The chain is built from TRBV7-9 and TRBJ1-2; a possible D gene is TRBD1 (5 bases). Germline-derived CDR1 and CDR2 are SEHNR and FQNEAQ (reference sequence). The CDR3 sequence is 14 residues long. The germline V and J ends were trimmed by 2 bases and 6 bases, with 13 bases remaining between them.

The chain links TRBV18 to TRBJ2-3, with TRBD2 identical over 11 bases. From germline, CDR1 is KGHSH and CDR2 LQKENI. CDR3 length equals 15 residues. Trimming cost V 0 bases and J 6 bases; bases outside gene matches: 2. The CDR3 here is CASSPPPSGGDTQYF. CDR3 coding DNA: TGTGCCAGCTCACCACCGCCTAGCGGGGGGGATACGCAGTATTTT.

This clone is labeled medium-sized. This rearrangement joins TRBV27 to TRBJ2-7; 7 positions agree with TRBD2. The V gene end was trimmed by 8 bases and the J gene end by 7 bases; junction bases not matched to a gene: 14. The CDR3 is 14 residues long. Germline loops: CDR1 MNHEY, CDR2 SMNVEV (reference sequence). CDR3 residues: CASGRSGMELEQYF. In DNA, the CDR3 is TGTGCCAGCGGACGGAGCGGGATGGAGCTGGAGCAGTACTTC.

The chain joins TRBV6-5 to TRBJ2-2; tentative D call: TRBD1 (5 bases). CDR1 and CDR2 (germline): MNHEY, SVGAGI. V lost 2 bases, J lost 3 bases, and 13 bases lay in between. This CDR3 region has 16 residues. DNA of the CDR3: TGTGCCAGCAGTTACCCGGAAGACAGCTACACCGGGGAGCTGTTTTTT. It translates to CASSYPEDSYTGELFF.

The chain combines TRBV28 with TRBJ2-5; D is perhaps TRBD2 (5 bases). Trimming stripped 3 bases from V and 4 bases from J, with 15 bases between. The CDR3 totals 15 residues. From germline, CDR1 is MDHEN and CDR2 SYDVKM. This CDR3 is CASSLRVGSRETQYF. The CDR3 bases are TGTGCCAGCAGTTTGCGGGTCGGGTCGAGAGAGACCCAGTACTTC.

This clone has just one count. V and J are TRBV25-1 and TRBJ2-7; D is undetermined. The CDR3 is 13 amino acids. Trimming pared 4 bases from V and 7 bases from J, leaving 14 bases between. Germline V gives CDR1 MGHDK, CDR2 SYGVNS. Here the CDR3 DNA reads TGTGCCAGCAGTGGGGGAAGGGCGCGAGAGCAGTACTTC. As protein: CASSGGRAREQYF.

The chain couples TRBV28 to TRBJ1-5, with D tentatively TRBD1 (5 bases). CDR3 length: 15 amino acids. Germline assignment: CDR1 MDHEN and CDR2 SYDVKM. The V end was cut by 6 bases, the J end by 0 bases, with 12 bases between. The CDR3 DNA is TGTGCCAGCAGGCCCGGGGGGTATAGCAATCAGCCCCAGCATTTT. It is translated as CASRPGGYSNQPQHF.

The chain combines TRBV9 with TRBJ2-2; 7 nucleotides line up with TRBD2. CDR3 length equals 12 residues. V was clipped by 8 bases and J by 6 bases; unmatched bases: 4. CDR1 is SGDLS and CDR2 is YYNGEE in the germline V gene. The CDR3 is CASESGAGELFF. CDR3 sequence (DNA): TGTGCCAGTGAAAGCGGGGCCGGGGAGCTGTTTTTT.

CDR3 sequence: CASSLAGPTSSYEQYF. CDR3 coding DNA: TGTGCCAGCAGCTTGGCGGGACCGACCAGCTCCTACGAGCAGTACTTC. The chain is built from TRBV5-4 and TRBJ2-7; the D gene could be TRBD1 or TRBD2 (5 bases each). The germline CDR1 and CDR2 sequences are SGHNT and YYREEE (reference sequence). CDR3 size: 16 residues. V was trimmed by 0 bases and J by 0 bases, leaving 13 bases between them.

V is TRBV4-1 and J is TRBJ2-6; D not certain. Per germline, CDR1 MGHRA and CDR2 YSYEKL. With 0 bases removed from V and 0 bases from J, the gap between germline ends came to 15 bases. This CDR3 comprises 19 residues. This CDR3 is CASSQERDRISSGANVLTF. The CDR3 DNA reads TGCGCCAGCAGCCAAGAAAGGGATCGGATAAGCTCTGGGGCCAACGTCCTGACTTTC.

The CDR3 here is CASSGETSSSSYNEQFF. CDR3 bases: TGTGCCAGCAGCGGAGAGACTAGCTCCTCATCCTACAATGAGCAGTTCTTC. J is TRBJ2-1 and V is TRBV13; TRBD2 matches at 7 bases. From germline, CDR1 is PRHDT and CDR2 FYEKMQ (reference sequence). This CDR3 region has 17 residues. V dropped 5 bases and J dropped 1; count of bases not matched to a gene: 11.

The chain combines TRBV5-1 with TRBJ2-1; TRBD2 agrees at 7 bases. The junction had 3 bases not matched to a gene; V was cut back by 1 base and J by 2 bases. The CDR3 spans 15 residues. The V gene's germline CDR1 is SGHRS and CDR2 YFSETQ. The DNA for the CDR3 is TGCGCCAGCAGCTTGTCTAGCGGTGCCTACAATGAGCAGTTCTTC. Encoded protein: CASSLSSGAYNEQFF.

This clone was detected once. The chain carries TRBV11-3 and TRBJ2-3; D may be TRBD2 (5 bases). Trimming stripped 4 bases from V and 5 bases from J, with 19 bases between. The CDR3 is 16 residues long. Germline-derived CDR1 and CDR2 are SGHNT and YENEEA. CDR3 amino acids: CASSSTLERLKDTQYF. DNA of the CDR3: TGTGCCAGCAGCTCCACCTTAGAGCGGTTAAAAGATACGCAGTATTTT.

The rearrangement uses TRBV7-9 and TRBJ2-7, with D unclear. The CDR3 covers 12 residues. Trimming pared 2 bases from V and 5 bases from J, leaving 7 bases between. Germline values: CDR1 SEHNR, CDR2 FQNEAQ (reference sequence). CDR3 nucleotides: TGTGCCAGCAGCTTAATGGCGAACGAGCAGTACTTC. It is translated as CASSLMANEQYF.

The chain has TRBV5-5 and TRBJ2-7; TRBD1 matches at 9 bases. The CDR3 loop spans 15 amino acids. Germline CDR1 is SGHKS and CDR2 is YYEKEE (reference sequence). The V segment lost 4 bases and the J segment 2 bases; nucleotides outside the gene matches: 7. The CDR3 nucleotides read TGTGCCAGCAGCACCGGGACAGGGAGCGCCTACGAGCAGTACTTC. Amino acid sequence: CASSTGTGSAYEQYF.

The chain carries TRBV28 and TRBJ1-1, with 7 bases that match TRBD1. The CDR3 has 14 residues. Germline V gives CDR1 MDHEN, CDR2 SYDVKM. Germline trimming cut 6 bases from V and 7 bases from J; bases unmatched to any gene: 11. In DNA form, the CDR3 reads TGTGCCAGCAGCTCGGGACAGATGAGATTTGAAGCTTTCTTT. Protein: CASSSGQMRFEAFF.

The chain recombines TRBV4-2 with TRBJ1-1, with D possibly TRBD1 on 5 matching bases. This CDR3 has 15 residues. V was pared by 1 base and J by 10 bases, with 19 bases between. Per germline, CDR1 LGHNA and CDR2 YNFKEQ. This CDR3 is CASSQGYGGLKGAFF. The CDR3 coding sequence is TGTGCCAGCAGCCAAGGCTACGGGGGGTTAAAAGGAGCTTTCTTT.

The chain employs TRBV4-3 and TRBJ2-2; 7 nucleotides align to TRBD2. With V trimmed by 0 bases and J by 5 bases, 6 bases remained unmatched. CDR1 LGHNA and CDR2 YSLEER come from the germline V gene. The CDR3 is made up of 16 amino acids. The CDR3 is CASSQEAREGTGELFF. The CDR3 bases are TGCGCCAGCAGCCAAGAGGCCAGGGAGGGAACCGGGGAGCTGTTTTTT.